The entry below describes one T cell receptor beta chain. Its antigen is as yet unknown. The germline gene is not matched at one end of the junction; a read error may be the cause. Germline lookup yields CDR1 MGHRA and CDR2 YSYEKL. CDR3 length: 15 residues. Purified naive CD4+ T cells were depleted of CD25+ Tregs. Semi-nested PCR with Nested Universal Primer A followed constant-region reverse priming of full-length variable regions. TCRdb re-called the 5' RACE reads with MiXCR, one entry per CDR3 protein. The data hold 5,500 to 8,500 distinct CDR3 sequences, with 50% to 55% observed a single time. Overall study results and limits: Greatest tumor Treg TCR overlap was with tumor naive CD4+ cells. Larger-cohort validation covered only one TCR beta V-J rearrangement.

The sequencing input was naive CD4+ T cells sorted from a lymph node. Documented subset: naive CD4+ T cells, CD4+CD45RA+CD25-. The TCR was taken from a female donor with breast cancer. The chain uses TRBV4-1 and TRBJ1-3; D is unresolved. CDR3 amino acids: CASSQDGGSGTTIYF. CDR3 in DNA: TGCGCCAGCAGCCAAGACGGAGGCTCTGGAACCACCATATATTTT.